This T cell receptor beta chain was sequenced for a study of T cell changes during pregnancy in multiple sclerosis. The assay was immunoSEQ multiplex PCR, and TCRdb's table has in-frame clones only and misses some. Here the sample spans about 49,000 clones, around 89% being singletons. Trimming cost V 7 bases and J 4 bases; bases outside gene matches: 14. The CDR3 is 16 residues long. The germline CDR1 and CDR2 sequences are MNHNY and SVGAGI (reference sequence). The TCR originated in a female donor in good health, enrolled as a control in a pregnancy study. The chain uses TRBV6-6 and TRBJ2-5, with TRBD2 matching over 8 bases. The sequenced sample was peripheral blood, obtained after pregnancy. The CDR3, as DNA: TGTGCCAGCATTGGGAGAGCCGGCGGGGGGCGAGAGACCCAGTACTTC. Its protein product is CASIGRAGGGRETQYF.